The present TCR beta chain was sequenced within a study of blood T cell repertoires in COVID-19. About the research overall: T cells, B-cell-depleted T cells, or PBMCs supplied cDNA or gDNA.

There are 15 residues in the CDR3. Per germline, CDR1 SEHNR and CDR2 FQNEAQ (reference sequence). V dropped 1 base and J dropped 7 bases, with 16 bases sitting between them. Ages ranged from roughly 18 to 100 years, with residence in about 23 US areas. Recovered status in Cohort 3 required two negative PCRs, clearance, or symptom resolution. Sequenced by immunoSEQ multiplex PCR; TCRdb stores in-frame clones only, minus some. Of under 200,000 clones in the sample, around 80% were seen once. V and J are TRBV7-9 and TRBJ1-2; perhaps TRBD1 as D (5 bases). The source is a man aged 45-65 years who had recovered from COVID-19. Specimen: PBMCs or T cells enriched from blood (not recorded which). Here the CDR3 DNA reads TGTGCCAGCAGCTTAGGACAGATGCGCAAAGGTGGCTACACCTTC. This sequence encodes CASSLGQMRKGGYTF.